Given below is one T cell receptor (beta chain) in context. The sample belongs to a study of blood T cell repertoires in COVID-19. Study context: Acute-phase and convalescent COVID-19 samples originated in the United States, Italy and Spain. T cells, B-cell-depleted T cells, or PBMCs provided the cDNA or gDNA that served as material.

Assay: immunoSEQ multiplex PCR; the TCRdb copy retains only in-frame clones and omits some. The profile shows more than 95,000 clones, over 75% of them singletons. This CDR3 is 15 amino acids long. Germline lookup yields CDR1 MNHEY and CDR2 SMNVEV (reference sequence). The V end lost 1 base, the J end lost 1 base, and 10 bases lay between the germline ends. The origin of this receptor is a human donor in a cohort sampled during active or convalescent COVID-19. Sequences were obtained from peripheral blood. V usage is TRBV27 and J usage is TRBJ1-2; D uncertain. This CDR3 reads CASSLFSSHNYGYTF. CDR3 nucleotides: TGTGCCAGCAGTTTATTCTCCAGTCATAACTATGGCTACACCTTC.